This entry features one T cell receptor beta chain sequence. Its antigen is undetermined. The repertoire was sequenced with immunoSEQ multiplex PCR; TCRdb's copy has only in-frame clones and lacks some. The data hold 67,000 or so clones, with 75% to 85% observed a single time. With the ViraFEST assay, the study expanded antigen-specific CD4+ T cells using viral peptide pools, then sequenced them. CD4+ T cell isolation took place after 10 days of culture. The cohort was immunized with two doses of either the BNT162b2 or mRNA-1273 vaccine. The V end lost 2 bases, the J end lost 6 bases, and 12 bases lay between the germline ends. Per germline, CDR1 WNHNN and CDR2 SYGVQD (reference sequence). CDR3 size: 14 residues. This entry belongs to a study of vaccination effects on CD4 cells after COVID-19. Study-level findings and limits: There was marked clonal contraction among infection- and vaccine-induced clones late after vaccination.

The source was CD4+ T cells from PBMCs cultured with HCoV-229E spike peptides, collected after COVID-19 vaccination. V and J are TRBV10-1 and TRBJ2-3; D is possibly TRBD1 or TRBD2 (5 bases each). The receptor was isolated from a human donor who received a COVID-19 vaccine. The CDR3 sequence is CASSEGGVEDTQYF. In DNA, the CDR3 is TGCGCCAGCAGTGAGGGGGGTGTAGAGGATACGCAGTATTTT.